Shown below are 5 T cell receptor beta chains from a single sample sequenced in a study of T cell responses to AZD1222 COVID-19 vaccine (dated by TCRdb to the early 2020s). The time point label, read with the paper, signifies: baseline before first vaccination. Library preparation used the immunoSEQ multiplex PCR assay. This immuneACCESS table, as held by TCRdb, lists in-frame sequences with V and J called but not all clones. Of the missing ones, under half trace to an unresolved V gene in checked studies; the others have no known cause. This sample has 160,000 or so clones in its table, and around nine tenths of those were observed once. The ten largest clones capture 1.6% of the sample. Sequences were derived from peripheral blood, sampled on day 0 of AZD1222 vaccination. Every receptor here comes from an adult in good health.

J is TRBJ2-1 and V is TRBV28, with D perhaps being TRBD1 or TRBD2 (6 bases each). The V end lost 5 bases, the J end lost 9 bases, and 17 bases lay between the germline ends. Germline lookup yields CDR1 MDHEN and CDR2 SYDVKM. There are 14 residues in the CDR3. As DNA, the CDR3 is TGTGCCAGCAGTGCCCCTACACAGGGAGGTGAGCAGTTCTTC. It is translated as CASSAPTQGGEQFF.

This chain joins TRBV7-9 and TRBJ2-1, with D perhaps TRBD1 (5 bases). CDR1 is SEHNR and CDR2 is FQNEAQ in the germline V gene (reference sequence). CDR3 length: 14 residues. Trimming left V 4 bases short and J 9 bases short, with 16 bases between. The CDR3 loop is CASSWTALRGEQFF. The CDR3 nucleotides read TGTGCCAGCAGCTGGACGGCTCTAAGGGGTGAGCAGTTCTTC.

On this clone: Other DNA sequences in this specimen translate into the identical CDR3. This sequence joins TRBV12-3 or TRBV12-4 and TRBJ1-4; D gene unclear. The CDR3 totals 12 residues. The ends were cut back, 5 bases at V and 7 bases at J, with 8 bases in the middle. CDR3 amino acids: CASSLNSEKLFF. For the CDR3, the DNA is TGTGCCAGCAGTCTCAACAGTGAAAAACTGTTTTTT.

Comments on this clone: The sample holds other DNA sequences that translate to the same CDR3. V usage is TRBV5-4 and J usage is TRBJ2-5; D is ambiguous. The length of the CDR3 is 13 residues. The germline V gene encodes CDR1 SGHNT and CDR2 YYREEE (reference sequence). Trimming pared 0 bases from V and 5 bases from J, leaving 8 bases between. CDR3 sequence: CASSLAGTETQYF. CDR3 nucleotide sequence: TGTGCCAGCAGCTTGGCCGGCACCGAGACCCAGTACTTC.

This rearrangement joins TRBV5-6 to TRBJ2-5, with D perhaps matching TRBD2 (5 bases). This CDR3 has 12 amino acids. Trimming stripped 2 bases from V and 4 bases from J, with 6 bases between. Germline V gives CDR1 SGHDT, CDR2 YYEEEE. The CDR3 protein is CASSFEGETQYF. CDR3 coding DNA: TGTGCCAGCAGCTTCGAGGGAGAGACCCAGTACTTC.